Shown below are 6 T cell receptor beta chains from a single sample sequenced in a study of blood T cells in healthy people across ages. The second PCR ran roughly 6 to 11 cycles with a sample-barcoded 5' primer and J-beta primers. One entry per CDR3 protein, called by TCRdb with MiXCR from the 5' RACE reads. Among hundreds of thousands of distinct CDR3 sequences listed, roughly 50% were seen once. Source material: blood. All receptors come from a man aged 80 or over in good health.

The chain uses TRBV2 and TRBJ2-7, with D unclear. The germline V gene has CDR1 SNHLY and CDR2 FYNNEI. With 6 bases removed from V and 9 bases from J, the gap between germline ends came to 15 bases. This CDR3 spans 12 amino acids. CDR3 sequence (DNA): TGTGCCAGCAGACCCGGACCAATCGGGCAGTACTTC. Translation: CASRPGPIGQYF.

The chain employs TRBV5-6 and TRBJ1-1; the D gene is possibly TRBD1 (5 bases). V was shortened by 0 bases and J by 6 bases, with 9 bases between the two germline ends. From germline, CDR1 is SGHDT and CDR2 YYEEEE. The CDR3 extends over 13 amino acids. The CDR3 region has the DNA TGTGCCAGCAGCTTGGCCTCGGGGGCTGAAGCTTTCTTT. This sequence encodes CASSLASGAEAFF.

This clonotype turned up a few times. The gene calls are TRBV11-2 and TRBJ2-1; D is unresolved. The V gene lost 5 bases and the J gene lost 5 bases, with 16 bases spanning the gap. Germline V gene sequence: CDR1 SGHAT, CDR2 FQNNGV. The CDR3 is 15 amino acids. The CDR3 loop is CASSPYVGSNNEQFF. DNA for the CDR3: TGTGCCAGCAGCCCTTATGTGGGGTCCAACAATGAGCAGTTCTTC.

The chain carries TRBV11-2 and TRBJ2-4, with D hard to call. The J call may be wrong; the DNA end is better matched by TRBJ2-7. The germline gives CDR1 SGHAT, CDR2 FQNNGV. This CDR3 has 15 amino acids. This CDR3 reads CASSLDPAETYEQYF. The CDR3 coding sequence is TGTGCCAGCAGCTTAGATCCCGCGGAGACCTACGAGCAGTACTTC.

This clonotype was counted a single time. The chain employs TRBV24-1 and TRBJ2-5; 7 bases map to TRBD1. The CDR3 covers 14 residues. The junction had 3 bases not matched to a gene; V was cut back by 3 bases and J by 3 bases. The germline V gene has CDR1 KGHDR and CDR2 SFDVKD. The CDR3 reads CATSDSDREETQYF. As DNA, the CDR3 is TGTGCCACCAGTGATAGCGACAGGGAAGAGACCCAGTACTTC.

V is TRBV19 and J is TRBJ2-1; no clear D gene. The germline V gene has CDR1 LNHDA and CDR2 SQIVND (reference sequence). The CDR3 sequence is 15 residues long. V gave up 3 bases and J gave up 8 bases, with 17 bases separating them. The CDR3 DNA is TGTGCCAGTAGTATTAGTAGCCTGGGCATCGATGAGCAGTTCTTC. This gives the protein CASSISSLGIDEQFF.